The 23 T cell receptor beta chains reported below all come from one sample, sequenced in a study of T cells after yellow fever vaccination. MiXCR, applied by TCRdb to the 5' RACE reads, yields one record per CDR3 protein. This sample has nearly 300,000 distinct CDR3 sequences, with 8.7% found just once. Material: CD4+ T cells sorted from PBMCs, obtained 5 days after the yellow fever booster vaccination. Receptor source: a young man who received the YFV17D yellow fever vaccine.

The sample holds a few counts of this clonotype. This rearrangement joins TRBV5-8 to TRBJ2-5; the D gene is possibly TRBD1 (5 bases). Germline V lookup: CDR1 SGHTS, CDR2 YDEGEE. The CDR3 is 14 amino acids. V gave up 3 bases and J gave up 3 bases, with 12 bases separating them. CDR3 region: CASSSRQREETQYF. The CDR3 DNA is TGTGCCAGCAGCTCCCGACAGAGAGAAGAGACCCAGTACTTC.

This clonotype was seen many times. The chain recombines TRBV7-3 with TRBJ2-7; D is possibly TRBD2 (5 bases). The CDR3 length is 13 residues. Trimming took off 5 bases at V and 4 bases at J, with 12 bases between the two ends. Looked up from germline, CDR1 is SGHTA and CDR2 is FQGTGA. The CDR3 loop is CASSPGNYYEQYF. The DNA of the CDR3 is TGTGCCAGCAGCCCCGGGAATTATTACGAGCAGTACTTC. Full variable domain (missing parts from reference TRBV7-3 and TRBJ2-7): GAGVSQTPSNKVTEKGKYVELRCDPISGHTALYWYRQSLGQGPEFLIYFQGTGAADDSGLPNDRFFAVRPEGSVSTLKIQRTERGDSAVYLCASSPGNYYEQYFGPGTRLTVT.

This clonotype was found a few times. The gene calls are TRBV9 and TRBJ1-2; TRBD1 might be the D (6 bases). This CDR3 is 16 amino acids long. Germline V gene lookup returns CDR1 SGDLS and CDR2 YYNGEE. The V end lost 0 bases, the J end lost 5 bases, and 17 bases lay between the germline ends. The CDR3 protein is CASSVASWGRGYGYTF. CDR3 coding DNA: TGTGCCAGCAGCGTAGCGTCTTGGGGCAGGGGATATGGCTACACCTTC.

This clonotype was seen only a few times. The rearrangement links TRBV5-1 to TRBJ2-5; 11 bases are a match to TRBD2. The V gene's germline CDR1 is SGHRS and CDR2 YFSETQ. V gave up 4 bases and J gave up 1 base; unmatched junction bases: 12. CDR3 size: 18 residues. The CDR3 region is CASSPGGSSGGAQETQYF. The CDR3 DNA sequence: TGCGCCAGCAGCCCCGGCGGGAGTAGCGGGGGGGCCCAAGAGACCCAGTACTTC.

As DNA, the CDR3 is TGTGCCAGCAGCTTGGCCCCGACAGGGACCAAAAACATTCAGTACTTC. Translation gives CASSLAPTGTKNIQYF. The gene calls are TRBV5-4 and TRBJ2-4; 7 bases match TRBD1. With V trimmed by 0 bases and J by 2 bases, 5 bases remained unmatched. The germline V gene has CDR1 SGHNT and CDR2 YYREEE (reference sequence). The CDR3 spans 16 residues.

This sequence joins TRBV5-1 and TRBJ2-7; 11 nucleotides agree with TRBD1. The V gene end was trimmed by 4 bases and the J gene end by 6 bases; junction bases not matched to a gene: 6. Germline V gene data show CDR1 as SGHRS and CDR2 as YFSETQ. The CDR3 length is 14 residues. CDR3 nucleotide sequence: TGCGCCAGCAGCCCGGGGACAGGGGGAGGCGAGCAGTACGTC. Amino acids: CASSPGTGGGEQYV.

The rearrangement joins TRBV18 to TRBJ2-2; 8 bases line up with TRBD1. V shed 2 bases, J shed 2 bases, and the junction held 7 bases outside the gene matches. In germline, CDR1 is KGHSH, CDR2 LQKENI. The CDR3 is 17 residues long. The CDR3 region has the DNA TGTGCCAGCTCACCAAGGCTCAGGGGGCTAAACACCGGGGAGCTGTTTTTT. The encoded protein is CASSPRLRGLNTGELFF.

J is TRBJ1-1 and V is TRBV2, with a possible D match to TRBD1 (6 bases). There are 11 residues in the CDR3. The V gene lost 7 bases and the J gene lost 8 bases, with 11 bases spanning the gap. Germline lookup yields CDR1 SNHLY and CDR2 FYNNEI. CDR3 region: CASMGAGEAFF. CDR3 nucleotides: TGTGCCAGCATGGGGGCCGGAGAAGCTTTCTTT.

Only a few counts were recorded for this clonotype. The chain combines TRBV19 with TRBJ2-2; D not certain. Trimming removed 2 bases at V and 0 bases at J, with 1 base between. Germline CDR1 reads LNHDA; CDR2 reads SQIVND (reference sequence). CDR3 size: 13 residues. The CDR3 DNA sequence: TGTGCCAGTAGTATAACGAACACCGGGGAGCTGTTTTTT. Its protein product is CASSITNTGELFF.

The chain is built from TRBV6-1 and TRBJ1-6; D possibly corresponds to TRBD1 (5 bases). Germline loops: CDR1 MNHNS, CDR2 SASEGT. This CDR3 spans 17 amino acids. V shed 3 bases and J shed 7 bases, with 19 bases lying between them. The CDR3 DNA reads TGTGCCAGCAGTGATTTCTTGGGGCGGAGGCCCAATTCACCCCTCCACTTT. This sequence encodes CASSDFLGRRPNSPLHF.

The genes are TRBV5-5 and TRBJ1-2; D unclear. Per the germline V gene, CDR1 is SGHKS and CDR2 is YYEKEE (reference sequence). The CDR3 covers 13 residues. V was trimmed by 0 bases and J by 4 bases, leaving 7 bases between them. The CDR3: CASSLDFSYGYTF. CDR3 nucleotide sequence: TGTGCCAGCAGCTTGGATTTCAGCTATGGCTACACCTTC.

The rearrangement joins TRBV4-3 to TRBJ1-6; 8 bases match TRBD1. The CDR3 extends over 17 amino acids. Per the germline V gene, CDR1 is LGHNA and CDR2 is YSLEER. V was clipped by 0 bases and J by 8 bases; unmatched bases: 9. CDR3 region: CASSQEVRTGQYSPLHF. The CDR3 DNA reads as TGCGCCAGCAGCCAAGAGGTCAGGACAGGGCAGTATTCACCCCTCCACTTT.

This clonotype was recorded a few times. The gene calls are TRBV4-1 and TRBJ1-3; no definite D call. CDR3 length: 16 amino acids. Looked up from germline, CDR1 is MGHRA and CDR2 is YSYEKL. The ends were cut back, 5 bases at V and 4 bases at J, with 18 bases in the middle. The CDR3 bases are TGCGCCAGCAGCTCACCCGGGAAAAGCTCCGGAAACACCATATATTTT. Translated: CASSSPGKSSGNTIYF.

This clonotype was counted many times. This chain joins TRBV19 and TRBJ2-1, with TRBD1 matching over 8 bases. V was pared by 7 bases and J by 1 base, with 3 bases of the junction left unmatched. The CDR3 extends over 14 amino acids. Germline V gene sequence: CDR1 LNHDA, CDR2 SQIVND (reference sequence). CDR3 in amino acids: CASTGGPSYNEQFF. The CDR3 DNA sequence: TGTGCCAGTACAGGGGGCCCTTCCTACAATGAGCAGTTCTTC. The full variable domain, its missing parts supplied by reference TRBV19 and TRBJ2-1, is DGGITQSPKYLFRKEGQNVTLSCEQNLNHDAMYWYRQDPGQGLRLIYYSQIVNDFQKGDIAEGYSVSREKKESFPLTVTSAQKNPTAFYLCASTGGPSYNEQFFGPGTRLTVL.

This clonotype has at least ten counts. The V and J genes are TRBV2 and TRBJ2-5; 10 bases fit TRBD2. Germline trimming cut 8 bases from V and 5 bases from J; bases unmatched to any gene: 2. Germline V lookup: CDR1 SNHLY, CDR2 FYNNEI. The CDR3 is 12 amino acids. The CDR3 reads CASSTSGETQYF. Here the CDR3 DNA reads TGTGCCAGCTCGACTAGCGGGGAGACCCAGTACTTC.

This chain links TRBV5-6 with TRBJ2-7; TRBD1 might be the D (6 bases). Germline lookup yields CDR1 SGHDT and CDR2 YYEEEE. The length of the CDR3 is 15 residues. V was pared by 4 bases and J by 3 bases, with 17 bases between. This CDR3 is CASSRGVGANYEQYF. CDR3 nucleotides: TGTGCCAGCAGCCGTGGCGTGGGGGCAAACTACGAGCAGTACTTC. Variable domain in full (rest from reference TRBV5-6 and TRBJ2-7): DAGVTQSPTHLIKTRGQQVTLRCSPKSGHDTVSWYQQALGQGPQFIFQYYEEEERQRGNFPDRFSGHQFPNYSSELNVNALLLGDSALYLCASSRGVGANYEQYFGPGTRLTVT.

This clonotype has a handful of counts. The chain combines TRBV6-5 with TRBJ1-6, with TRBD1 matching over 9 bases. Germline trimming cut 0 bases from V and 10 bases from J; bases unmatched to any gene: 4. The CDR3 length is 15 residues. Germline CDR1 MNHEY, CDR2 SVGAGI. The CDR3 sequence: CASSYSDRGGSPLHF. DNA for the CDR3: TGTGCCAGCAGTTACTCGGACAGGGGAGGCTCACCCCTCCACTTT.

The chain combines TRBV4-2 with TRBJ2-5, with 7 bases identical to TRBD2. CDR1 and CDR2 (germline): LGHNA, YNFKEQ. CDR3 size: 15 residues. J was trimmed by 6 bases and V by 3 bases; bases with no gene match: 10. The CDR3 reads CASSQQRGGEKTQYF. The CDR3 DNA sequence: TGTGCCAGCAGCCAGCAACGCGGGGGTGAAAAGACCCAGTACTTC.

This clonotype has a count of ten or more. CDR3 protein: CASSLGLAGSSDTQYF. The CDR3 DNA reads as TGCGCCAGCAGCTTAGGACTAGCGGGGAGTTCGGATACGCAGTATTTT. V usage is TRBV5-1 and J usage is TRBJ2-3, with 12 positions matching TRBD2. Germline CDR1 SGHRS, CDR2 YFSETQ. The CDR3 has 16 amino acids. Trimming at V came to 2 bases and at J to 6 bases, leaving 7 bases not matched to a gene.

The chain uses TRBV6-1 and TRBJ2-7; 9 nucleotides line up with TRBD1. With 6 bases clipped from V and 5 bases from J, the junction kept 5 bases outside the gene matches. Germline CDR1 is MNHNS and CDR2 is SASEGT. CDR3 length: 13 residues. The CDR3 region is CASSPRDRDEQYV. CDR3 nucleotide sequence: TGTGCCAGCAGCCCCCGGGACAGGGACGAGCAGTACGTC.

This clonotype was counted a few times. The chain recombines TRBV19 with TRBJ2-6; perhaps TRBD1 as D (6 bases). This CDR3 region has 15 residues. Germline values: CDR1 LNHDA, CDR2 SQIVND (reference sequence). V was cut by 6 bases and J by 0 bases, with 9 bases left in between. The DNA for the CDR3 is TGTGCCAGTAGGCCAGGGGACTCTGGGGCCAACGTCCTGACTTTC. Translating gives CASRPGDSGANVLTF.

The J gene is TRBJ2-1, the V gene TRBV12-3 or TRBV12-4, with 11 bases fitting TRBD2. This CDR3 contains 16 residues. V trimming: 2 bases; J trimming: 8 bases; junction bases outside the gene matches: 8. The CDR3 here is CASSLRLAGSGDEQFF. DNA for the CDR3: TGTGCCAGCAGTTTACGACTAGCGGGGTCTGGGGATGAGCAGTTCTTC.

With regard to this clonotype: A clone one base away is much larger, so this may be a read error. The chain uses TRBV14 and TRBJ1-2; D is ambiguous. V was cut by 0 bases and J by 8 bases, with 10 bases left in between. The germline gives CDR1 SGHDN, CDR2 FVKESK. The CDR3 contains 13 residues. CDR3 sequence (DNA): TGTGCCAGCAGCCAAGATTGGTTGGGGGGCTACACCTTC. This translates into CASSQDWLGGYTF.